Shown below are 32 T cell receptor beta chains from a single sample sequenced in a study of regulatory T cells in long-lasting Graves disease. Library construction for TCR beta used iRepertoire HTBI primers and Arm-PCR of CDR3 regions. Using its own MiXCR run on the multiplex PCR reads, TCRdb lists one record per CDR3 protein. The sample includes roughly 380,000 distinct CDR3 sequences, over 15% of them seen just once. Time point specified: newly diagnosed GD, antithyroid drugs for less than 3 months. The TCR library was made from RNA extracted from PBMCs. The sample was also linked to a second study, of T cells in Graves' hyperthyroidism and ophthalmopathy.

Here the sequenced sample was peripheral blood mononuclear cells (PBMCs), taken at new diagnosis, from a patient treated with antithyroid drugs. The receptors shown here come from a man aged 40-55 years with Graves disease.

There are many counts of this clonotype. The chain employs TRBV15 and TRBJ2-5; 8 bases fit TRBD1. The CDR3 loop spans 13 amino acids. Germline V gene sequence: CDR1 LNHNV, CDR2 YYDKDF (reference sequence). The trim removed 3 bases at V and 5 bases at J, leaving 2 bases unmatched. The CDR3 sequence is CATSRDRDETQYF. The CDR3 nucleotides are TGTGCCACCAGCAGGGACAGGGATGAGACCCAGTACTTC.

This clonotype was observed once. The rearrangement links TRBV30 to TRBJ2-7; D possibly uses TRBD1 or TRBD2 (5 bases each). V was pared by 2 bases and J by 6 bases, with 17 bases between. CDR1 and CDR2 (germline): GTSNPN, SVGIG (reference sequence). The CDR3 is 14 residues long. The CDR3 reads CAWSTWDPRGEQYF. CDR3 bases: TGTGCCTGGAGTACTTGGGACCCCCGAGGCGAGCAGTACTTC.

This clonotype was detected ten times or more. The chain carries TRBV7-2 and TRBJ2-2; D unresolved. Trimming stripped 7 bases from V and 6 bases from J, with 15 bases between. CDR1 SGHTA and CDR2 FQGNSA come from the germline V gene. The CDR3 is 14 amino acids. CDR3 amino acids: CASKSSLASGELFF. The CDR3 DNA is TGTGCCAGCAAGTCGAGCCTCGCCTCCGGGGAGCTGTTTTTT.

This clonotype appeared many times. This chain joins TRBV7-9 and TRBJ2-1, with D perhaps assigned TRBD1 or TRBD2 (5 bases each). The V gene's germline CDR1 is SEHNR and CDR2 FQNEAQ (reference sequence). There are 11 residues in the CDR3. Deletions cut 2 bases from V and 16 bases from J, with 12 bases between. The CDR3, as DNA: TGTGCCAGCAGCTTAACGGGACCCCAATTCTTC. Its protein product is CASSLTGPQFF.

V is TRBV4-1 and J is TRBJ2-1, with 12 positions matching TRBD2. The length of the CDR3 is 14 residues. Trimming at V came to 4 bases and at J to 10 bases, leaving 5 bases not matched to a gene. Per the germline V gene, CDR1 is MGHRA and CDR2 is YSYEKL. The CDR3 loop is CASSPSGGAPEQFF. In nucleotides, the CDR3 is TGCGCCAGCAGCCCTAGCGGGGGGGCCCCCGAGCAGTTCTTC.

V and J are TRBV7-9 and TRBJ1-1; unclear D gene. V was cut by 3 bases and J by 5 bases, with 7 bases left in between. Per the germline V gene, CDR1 is SEHNR and CDR2 is FQNEAQ (reference sequence). The CDR3 loop spans 12 amino acids. Here the CDR3 DNA reads TGTGCCAGCAGCTTTGGACGAACTGAAGCTTTCTTT. This sequence encodes CASSFGRTEAFF.

As to this clonotype: An end of the junction differs from the germline gene, which may be a read error. V and J are TRBV3-1 and TRBJ2-5; D is perhaps TRBD1 (6 bases). The CDR3 runs 15 residues. Germline V gene data show CDR1 as LGHDT and CDR2 as YNNKEL (reference sequence). The CDR3 DNA sequence: TGTGCCAGCAGTCAAGACGCAGGGTGGACAGATACCCAGTACTTC. It is translated as CASSQDAGWTDTQYF.

This clonotype was found many times. V usage is TRBV2 and J usage is TRBJ2-1, with D uncertain. Germline-derived CDR1 and CDR2 are SNHLY and FYNNEI. Trimming stripped 6 bases from V and 3 bases from J, with 3 bases between. The CDR3 runs to 11 residues. CDR3 in amino acids: CASRFYNEQFF. As DNA, the CDR3 is TGTGCCAGCAGGTTCTACAATGAGCAGTTCTTC.

This clonotype was observed a handful of times. CDR3 amino acids: CSARDPGQFNEKLFF. CDR3 bases: TGCAGTGCTAGAGACCCCGGACAGTTTAATGAAAAACTGTTTTTT. The chain employs TRBV20-1 and TRBJ1-4; TRBD1 is a possible D gene (6 bases). V lost 0 bases and J lost 4, with 12 bases in between. The CDR3 is made up of 15 amino acids. Germline CDR1 and CDR2: DFQATT and SNEGSKA (reference sequence).

The chain uses TRBV12-3 or TRBV12-4 and TRBJ1-5, with no clear D. This CDR3 has 14 amino acids. V lost 5 bases, J lost 0 bases, and 8 bases lay in between. The CDR3 DNA is TGTGCCAGCAGTAAAGGTTATAGCAATCAGCCCCAGCATTTT. Protein: CASSKGYSNQPQHF.

The V and J genes are TRBV30 and TRBJ2-7; D assignment may be TRBD1 or TRBD2 (5 bases each). Germline V gives CDR1 GTSNPN, CDR2 SVGIG (reference sequence). The CDR3 runs 13 residues. Between the trimmed V and J ends, which lost 0 bases and 6 bases, there was a span of 12 bases. CDR3 sequence: CAWSVGDGTEQYF. The CDR3 coding sequence is TGTGCCTGGAGTGTAGGGGACGGGACCGAGCAGTACTTC.

J is TRBJ2-3 and V is TRBV9; TRBD1 matches 9 bases. The CDR3 spans 15 residues. With 0 bases clipped from V and 7 bases from J, the junction kept 6 bases outside the gene matches. Per germline, CDR1 SGDLS and CDR2 YYNGEE. CDR3 sequence: CASSVAGTGSYTQYF. Here the CDR3 DNA reads TGTGCCAGCAGCGTAGCCGGGACAGGGAGTTATACGCAGTATTTT.

At least ten counts were recorded for this clonotype. This chain joins TRBV12-3 or TRBV12-4 and TRBJ1-1; the D gene is possibly TRBD1 (5 bases). The CDR3 runs to 14 residues. The ends were cut back, 5 bases at V and 0 bases at J, with 10 bases in the middle. CDR3 region: CASSPLTVNTEAFF. The CDR3 region has the DNA TGTGCCAGCAGTCCCCTGACAGTGAACACTGAAGCTTTCTTT.

The CDR3 DNA is TGTGCCAGCAGTTATGGTAGCGGTCGTCCGGAAGAGACCCAGTACTTC. This sequence encodes CASSYGSGRPEETQYF. This chain joins TRBV25-1 and TRBJ2-5, with D perhaps matching TRBD2 (6 bases). Germline-derived CDR1 and CDR2 are MGHDK and SYGVNS. This CDR3 is 16 amino acids long. Trimming left V 5 bases short and J 3 bases short, with 19 bases between.

This clonotype was seen ten or more times. The J gene is TRBJ2-1, the V gene TRBV5-1; 13 bases are shared with TRBD2. V shed 5 bases, J shed 12 bases, and the junction held 8 bases outside the gene matches. In germline, CDR1 is SGHRS, CDR2 YFSETQ. CDR3 size: 14 residues. In nucleotides, the CDR3 is TGCGCCAGCAGACGGACTAGCGGGGGTTGGTGGCAGTTCTTC. Protein sequence: CASRRTSGGWWQFF.

This clonotype was observed a few times. The chain uses TRBV19 and TRBJ1-2, with 7 nucleotides matching TRBD1. Germline assignment: CDR1 LNHDA and CDR2 SQIVND (reference sequence). This CDR3 is 15 amino acids long. The J segment lost 6 bases and the V segment lost 4 bases, leaving 11 bases of the junction unmatched. The CDR3 reads CASSTYRQGGHGYTF. CDR3 in DNA: TGTGCCAGTAGTACCTATCGACAGGGAGGACATGGCTACACCTTC.

This clonotype was recorded at least ten times. The chain couples TRBV7-2 to TRBJ1-1; the D is unclear. Germline lookup yields CDR1 SGHTA and CDR2 FQGNSA. V shed 4 bases and J shed 5 bases, with 17 bases lying between them. CDR3 size: 15 residues. The CDR3 region has the DNA TGTGCCAGCAGCTCTGCTTGGGGATGGTCGACTGAAGCTTTCTTT. As protein: CASSSAWGWSTEAFF.

CDR3 DNA: TGTGCCAGCAGCTTGCTGGCAGGGGGGAATGAGGCCCAGCATTTT. Its protein product is CASSLLAGGNEAQHF. The chain employs TRBV7-2 and TRBJ1-5, with 7 bases that match TRBD1. CDR1 and CDR2 (germline): SGHTA, FQGNSA. This CDR3 is built from 15 residues. V trimming: 3 bases; J trimming: 11 bases; junction bases outside the gene matches: 13.

The chain carries TRBV9 and TRBJ2-7; 10 bases line up with TRBD2. The CDR3 consists of 15 residues. Germline trimming cut 0 bases from V and 4 bases from J; bases unmatched to any gene: 4. Germline V gene lookup returns CDR1 SGDLS and CDR2 YYNGEE. The CDR3 reads CASSVGLAGVYEQYF. CDR3 nucleotides: TGTGCCAGCAGCGTAGGGCTAGCGGGGGTGTACGAGCAGTACTTC.

The chain employs TRBV10-3 and TRBJ1-2; D remains ambiguous. Trimming left V 1 base short and J 0 bases short, with 15 bases between. The CDR3 sequence is 17 residues long. Germline V gene data show CDR1 as ENHRY and CDR2 as SYGVKD. The DNA for the CDR3 is TGTGCCATCAGTGAGTTCATGAGGGCTCAGACTAACTATGGCTACACCTTC. Translating it yields CAISEFMRAQTNYGYTF.

As for this clonotype: This may be a read error, as it is one base from a much larger clone. This chain links TRBV20-1 with TRBJ1-6; TRBD1 agrees at 7 bases. CDR3 length: 15 amino acids. The germline gives CDR1 DFQATT, CDR2 SNEGSKA (reference sequence). For the CDR3, the DNA is TGCAGTGCTAGAGATGTCCAGGGGGGCAATTCACCCCTCCGCTTT. Translated: CSARDVQGGNSPLRF.

This clonotype showed up many times. The chain employs TRBV7-2 and TRBJ2-1, with 9 bases aligning to TRBD1. Per the germline V gene, CDR1 is SGHTA and CDR2 is FQGNSA. V lost 4 bases to trimming and J lost 4 bases; unmatched junction nucleotides: 8. The length of the CDR3 is 16 residues. Here the CDR3 DNA reads TGTGCCAGCAGCTCCGTTAGGGACAGGGATTACAATGAGCAGTTCTTC. It codes for CASSSVRDRDYNEQFF.

This chain links TRBV4-1 with TRBJ1-5; D perhaps matches TRBD1 (6 bases). V was clipped by 6 bases and J by 2 bases, with 14 bases between them. CDR3 size: 15 residues. Germline lookup yields CDR1 MGHRA and CDR2 YSYEKL. CDR3 nucleotide sequence: TGCGCCAGCAGACGGACAGAGGGGGGCAATCAGCCCCAGCATTTT. Protein sequence: CASRRTEGGNQPQHF.

J is TRBJ2-3 and V is TRBV5-4; D is perhaps TRBD2 (5 bases). Germline lookup yields CDR1 SGHNT and CDR2 YYREEE (reference sequence). V lost 4 bases and J 5 bases, leaving 23 bases between the germline ends. The length of the CDR3 is 17 residues. As DNA, the CDR3 is TGTGCCAGCAGCCCCGACGTTGGACCGGGGTTAGAAGATACGCAGTATTTT. Translation: CASSPDVGPGLEDTQYF.

This clonotype was seen just once. A much larger clone is a single base away; this may be a read error. The chain joins TRBV27 to TRBJ2-1; TRBD1 might be the D (5 bases). CDR1 and CDR2 from the germline V gene are MNHEY and SMNVEV (reference sequence). V was clipped by 7 bases and J by 2 bases, with 24 bases between them. The CDR3 is 18 amino acids. In nucleotides, the CDR3 is TGTGCCAGCACTCCATGGCCTCCGGGCGGACACCCCTACAATGAGCAGTTCTTC. As protein: CASTPWPPGGHPYNEQFF.

This clonotype occurred a few times. This chain uses TRBV10-3 with TRBJ2-1; no firm D call. V was clipped by 2 bases and J by 0 bases, with 8 bases between them. Looked up from germline, CDR1 is ENHRY and CDR2 is SYGVKD. The CDR3 covers 15 residues. CDR3 DNA: TGTGCCATCAGTGAGAGAGAAGGCTCCTACAATGAGCAGTTCTTC. It is translated as CAISEREGSYNEQFF.

The chain uses TRBV10-2 and TRBJ2-5; weak D call: TRBD1 (5 bases). This CDR3 is 13 amino acids long. The germline V gene encodes CDR1 WSHSY and CDR2 SAAADI. Trimming shortened V by 3 bases and J by 1 base, and 6 bases separated the two germline ends. CDR3 loop: CASSERGQETQYF. In DNA, the CDR3 is TGCGCCAGCAGTGAAAGGGGCCAAGAGACCCAGTACTTC.

This clonotype was recorded at least ten times. J is TRBJ2-7 and V is TRBV5-1, with 7 positions matching TRBD1. CDR3 length: 16 residues. CDR1 and CDR2 (germline): SGHRS, YFSETQ. Germline trimming cut 4 bases from V and 0 bases from J; bases unmatched to any gene: 10. For the CDR3, the DNA is TGCGCCAGCAGCCCCACCCTGGGACAGAGCTCCTACGAGCAGTACTTC. The encoded protein is CASSPTLGQSSYEQYF.

In its sample, this clonotype was seen many times. Here the CDR3 DNA reads TGCGCCAGCAGCTTGGTGGGTAGTCCCAATCAGCCCCAGCATTTT. This sequence encodes CASSLVGSPNQPQHF. V usage is TRBV5-1 and J usage is TRBJ1-5; D is uncertain. Trimming stripped 0 bases from V and 3 bases from J, with 10 bases between. This CDR3 contains 15 residues. Germline CDR1 SGHRS, CDR2 YFSETQ.

This clonotype was seen ten or more times. The V gene is TRBV6-1, the J gene TRBJ2-5; the match to TRBD1 covers 7 bases. The V gene's germline CDR1 is MNHNS and CDR2 SASEGT. V lost 4 bases and J lost 4; bases outside the gene matches: 6. The CDR3 extends over 14 amino acids. The CDR3 spells CASSGDSSGETQYF. CDR3 coding DNA: TGTGCCAGCAGTGGGGACAGCTCGGGAGAGACCCAGTACTTC.

This clonotype was recorded many times. V gene TRBV9 combines with J gene TRBJ1-2; D is perhaps TRBD1 (5 bases). V was pared by 0 bases and J by 2 bases, with 8 bases between. CDR3 length equals 14 residues. Looked up from germline, CDR1 is SGDLS and CDR2 is YYNGEE. The CDR3 loop is CASSVGTGNYGYTF. The CDR3 DNA sequence: TGTGCCAGCAGCGTAGGAACAGGAAACTATGGCTACACCTTC.

The chain couples TRBV5-1 to TRBJ2-7, with D perhaps TRBD2 (5 bases). V gave up 0 bases and J gave up 2 bases, with 12 bases separating them. This CDR3 has 15 amino acids. Germline V lookup: CDR1 SGHRS, CDR2 YFSETQ. DNA for the CDR3: TGCGCCAGCAGCTTGGGCGGGTCACGCGCCTACGAGCAGTACTTC. Amino acids: CASSLGGSRAYEQYF. Looking up the rest from reference TRBV5-1 and TRBJ2-7 gives the full variable domain: KAGVTQTPRYLIKTRGQQVTLSCSPISGHRSVSWYQQTPGQGLQFLFEYFSETQRNKGNFPGRFSGRQFSNSRSEMNVSTLELGDSALYLCASSLGGSRAYEQYFGPGTRLTVT.